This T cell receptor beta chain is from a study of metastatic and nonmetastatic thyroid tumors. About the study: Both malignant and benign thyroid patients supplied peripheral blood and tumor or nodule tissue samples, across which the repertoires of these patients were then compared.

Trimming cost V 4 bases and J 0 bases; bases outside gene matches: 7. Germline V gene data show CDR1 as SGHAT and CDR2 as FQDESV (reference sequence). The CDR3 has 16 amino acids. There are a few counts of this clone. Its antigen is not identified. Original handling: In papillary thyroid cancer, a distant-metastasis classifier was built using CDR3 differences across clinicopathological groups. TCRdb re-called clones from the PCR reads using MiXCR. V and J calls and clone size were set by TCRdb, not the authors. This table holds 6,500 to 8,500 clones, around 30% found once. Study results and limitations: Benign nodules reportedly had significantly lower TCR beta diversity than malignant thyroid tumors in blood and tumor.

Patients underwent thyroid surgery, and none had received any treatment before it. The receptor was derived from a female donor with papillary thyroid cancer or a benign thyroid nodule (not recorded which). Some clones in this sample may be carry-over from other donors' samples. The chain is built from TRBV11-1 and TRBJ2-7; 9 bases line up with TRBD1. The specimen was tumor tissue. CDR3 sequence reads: CASSSWGQGSSYEQYF. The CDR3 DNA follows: TGTGCCAGCAGCTCGTGGGGACAGGGTTCCTCCTACGAGCAGTACTTC.